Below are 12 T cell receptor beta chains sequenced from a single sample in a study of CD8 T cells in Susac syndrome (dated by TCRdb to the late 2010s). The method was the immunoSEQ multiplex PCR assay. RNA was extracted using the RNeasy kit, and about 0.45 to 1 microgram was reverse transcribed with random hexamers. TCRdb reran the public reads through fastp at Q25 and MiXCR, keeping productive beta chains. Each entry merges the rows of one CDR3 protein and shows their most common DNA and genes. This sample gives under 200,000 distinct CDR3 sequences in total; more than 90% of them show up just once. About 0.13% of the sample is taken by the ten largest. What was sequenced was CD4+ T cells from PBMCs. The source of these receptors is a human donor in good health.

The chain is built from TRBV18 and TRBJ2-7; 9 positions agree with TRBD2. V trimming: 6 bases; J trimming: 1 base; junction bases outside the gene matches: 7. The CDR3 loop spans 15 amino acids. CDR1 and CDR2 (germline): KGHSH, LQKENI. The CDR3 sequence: CASSGGLAPSYEQYF. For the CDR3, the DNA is TGTGCCAGCTCGGGTGGACTAGCGCCTTCCTACGAGCAGTACTTC.

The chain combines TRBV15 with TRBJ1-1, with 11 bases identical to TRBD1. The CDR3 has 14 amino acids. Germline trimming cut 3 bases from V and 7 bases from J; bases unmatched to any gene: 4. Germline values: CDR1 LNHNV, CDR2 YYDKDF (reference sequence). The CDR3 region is CATSRDRGRVEAFF. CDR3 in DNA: TGTGCCACCAGCAGGGACAGGGGGCGCGTTGAAGCTTTCTTT.

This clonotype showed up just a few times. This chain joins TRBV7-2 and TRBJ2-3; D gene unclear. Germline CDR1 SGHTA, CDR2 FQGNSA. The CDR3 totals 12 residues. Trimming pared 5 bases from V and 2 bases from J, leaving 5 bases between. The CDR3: CASSPNTDTQYF. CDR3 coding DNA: TGTGCCAGCAGCCCCAACACAGATACGCAGTATTTT.

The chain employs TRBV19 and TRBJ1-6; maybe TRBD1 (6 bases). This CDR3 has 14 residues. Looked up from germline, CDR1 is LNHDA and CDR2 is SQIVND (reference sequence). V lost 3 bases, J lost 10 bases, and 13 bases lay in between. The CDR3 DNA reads TGTGCCAGTAGTATGGGGACACTGTCATCACCCCTCCACTTT. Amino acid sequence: CASSMGTLSSPLHF.

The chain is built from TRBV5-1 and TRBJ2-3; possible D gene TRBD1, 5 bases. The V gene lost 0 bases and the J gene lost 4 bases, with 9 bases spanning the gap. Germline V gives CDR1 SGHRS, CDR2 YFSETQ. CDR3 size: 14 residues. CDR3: CASSLARAPDTQYF. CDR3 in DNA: TGCGCCAGCAGCTTGGCCAGGGCCCCAGATACGCAGTATTTT.

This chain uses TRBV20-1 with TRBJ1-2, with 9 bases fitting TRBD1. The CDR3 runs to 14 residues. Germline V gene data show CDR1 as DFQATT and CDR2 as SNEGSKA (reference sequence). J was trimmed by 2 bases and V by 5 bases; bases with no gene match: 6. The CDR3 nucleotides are TGCAGTGCTGTAGGGGACAGGGTCAACTATGGCTACACCTTC. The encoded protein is CSAVGDRVNYGYTF.

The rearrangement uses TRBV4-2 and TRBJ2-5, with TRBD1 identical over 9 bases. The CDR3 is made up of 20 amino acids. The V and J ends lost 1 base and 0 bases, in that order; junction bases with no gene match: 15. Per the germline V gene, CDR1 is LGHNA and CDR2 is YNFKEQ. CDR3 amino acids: CASSQVPGQGSPGYQETQYF. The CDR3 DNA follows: TGTGCCAGCAGCCAAGTACCGGGACAGGGCTCCCCCGGATACCAAGAGACCCAGTACTTC.

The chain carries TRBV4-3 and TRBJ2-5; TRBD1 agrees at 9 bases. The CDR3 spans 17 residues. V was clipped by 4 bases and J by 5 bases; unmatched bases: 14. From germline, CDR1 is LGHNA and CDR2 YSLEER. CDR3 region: CASSLDPGQGYGETQYF. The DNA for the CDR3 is TGCGCCAGCAGCCTAGACCCGGGACAGGGTTACGGGGAGACCCAGTACTTC.

The CDR3 loop reads CASSLVGRGRSDTQYF. CDR3 nucleotides: TGCGCCAGCAGCTTGGTTGGGCGGGGGCGCTCAGATACGCAGTATTTT. The chain combines TRBV5-1 with TRBJ2-3; tentatively, D is TRBD2 (7 bases). V dropped 0 bases and J dropped 4 bases, with 15 bases sitting between them. CDR1 and CDR2 (germline): SGHRS, YFSETQ. This CDR3 has 16 residues. Looking up the rest from reference TRBV5-1 and TRBJ2-3 gives the full variable domain: KAGVTQTPRYLIKTRGQQVTLSCSPISGHRSVSWYQQTPGQGLQFLFEYFSETQRNKGNFPGRFSGRQFSNSRSEMNVSTLELGDSALYLCASSLVGRGRSDTQYFGPGTRLTVL.

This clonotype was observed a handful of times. The chain's CDR3 is CASSLPQGGEQYF. DNA of the CDR3: TGTGCCAGCAGCTTACCCCAGGGGGGCGAGCAGTACTTC. The chain has TRBV7-2 and TRBJ2-7; tentative D call: TRBD1 (7 bases). V was trimmed by 2 bases and J by 6 bases, leaving 11 bases between them. CDR1 is SGHTA and CDR2 is FQGNSA in the germline V gene. The CDR3 totals 13 residues.

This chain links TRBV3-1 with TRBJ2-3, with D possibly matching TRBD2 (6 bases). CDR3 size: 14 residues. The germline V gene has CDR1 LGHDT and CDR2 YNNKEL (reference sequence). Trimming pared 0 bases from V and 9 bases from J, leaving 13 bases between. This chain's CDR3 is CASSQDRRETTQYF. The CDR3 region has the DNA TGTGCCAGCAGCCAAGATCGGAGGGAGACGACGCAGTATTTT.

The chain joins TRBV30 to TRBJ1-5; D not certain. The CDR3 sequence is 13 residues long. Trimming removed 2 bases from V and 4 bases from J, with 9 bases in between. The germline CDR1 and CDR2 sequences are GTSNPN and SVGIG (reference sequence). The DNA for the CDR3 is TGTGCCTGGAGTCGGACGGGGAATCAGCCCCAGCATTTT. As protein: CAWSRTGNQPQHF.